This T cell receptor beta chain was observed in a study of T cell repertoires in cytomegalovirus infection. V shed 1 base and J shed 4 bases, with 15 bases lying between them. Germline V gene sequence: CDR1 SGHTA, CDR2 FQGNSA. The CDR3 is 16 amino acids. On this clonotype itself: Its antigen is not known.

A single record per CDR3 protein comes from TCRdb applying MiXCR to the reads. The sample includes 900,000 to 950,000 distinct CDR3 sequences, 30% to 40% seen only once; the top ten take 13%. This receptor was taken from a human donor in good health (CMV status not recorded). Some clones in this sample may be carry-over from other donors' samples. The V gene is TRBV7-2, the J gene TRBJ2-3; D may be TRBD2 (7 bases). The sample consisted of cultured CD8+ T cells from PBMCs, taken from culture after CMV antigen stimulation. CDR3 residues: CASSLVGGGMPDTQYF. CDR3 DNA sequence: TGTGCCAGCAGCTTAGTAGGGGGGGGGATGCCAGATACGCAGTATTTT.